The source of this T cell receptor beta chain is a study of cytomegalovirus exposure and HLA in healthy donors. The PCR made use of 60 Vbeta and 13 Jbeta primers. The data were produced by immunoSEQ multiplex PCR, yet TCRdb's version contains in-frame clones alone and is incomplete. The listing contains about 150,000 clones. The CDR3 runs 15 residues. Germline V gene lookup returns CDR1 SGHRS and CDR2 YFSETQ. The V end lost 2 bases, the J end lost 0 bases, and 11 bases lay between the germline ends. V gene TRBV5-1 combines with J gene TRBJ1-1, with D possibly being TRBD1 (5 bases). The TCR originated in a woman in her forties or fifties in good health and CMV-seronegative. Material: PBMCs. The CDR3 DNA reads TGCGCCAGCAGCTTCTTAGACAGCATGAACACTGAAGCTTTCTTT. Its protein is CASSFLDSMNTEAFF.